A single sample gave rise to the 30 T cell receptor beta chains below, sequenced in a study of T cell changes during pregnancy in multiple sclerosis. Data came from immunoSEQ multiplex PCR; TCRdb stores just in-frame clones and leaves some out. The table has about 31,000 clones, almost 90% seen once. The sequencing used CD4+ T cells from peripheral blood mononuclear cells, collected in the first trimester of pregnancy. These TCRs come from a female donor in good health, enrolled as a control in a pregnancy study.

This clone was recorded only once. The rearrangement links TRBV30 to TRBJ1-2; 10 positions match TRBD1. The ends lost 7 bases at V and 2 bases at J; junction bases unmatched: 13. CDR3 size: 16 residues. Germline V gene sequence: CDR1 GTSNPN, CDR2 SVGIG (reference sequence). The DNA for the CDR3 is TGTGCCTCGGCCCGGGACAGGGGCCCCTTAAACTATGGCTACACCTTC. Protein: CASARDRGPLNYGYTF.

The chain links TRBV11-2 to TRBJ2-3; D gene unclear. V gave up 5 bases and J gave up 1 base, with 10 bases separating them. CDR3 size: 14 residues. CDR1 is SGHAT, CDR2 FQNNGV, per germline. In DNA form, the CDR3 reads TGTGCCAGCAGCCCGTTAGCCCGCACAGATACGCAGTATTTT. Translating it yields CASSPLARTDTQYF.

The V and J genes are TRBV5-1 and TRBJ2-3; no reliable D call. The CDR3 contains 15 residues. Deletions cut 0 bases from V and 2 bases from J, with 10 bases between. CDR1 SGHRS and CDR2 YFSETQ come from the germline V gene. Written as DNA, the CDR3 is TGCGCCAGCAGCTTGGACGGTCCTTACACAGATACGCAGTATTTT. Translation: CASSLDGPYTDTQYF.

The rearrangement uses TRBV7-2 and TRBJ2-3, with TRBD1 matching 9 bases. Germline V gives CDR1 SGHTA, CDR2 FQGNSA. V dropped 3 bases and J dropped 0; count of bases not matched to a gene: 4. The CDR3 extends over 16 amino acids. CDR3 sequence: CASSFHRGQSTDTQYF. The DNA of the CDR3 is TGTGCCAGCAGCTTTCACAGGGGGCAAAGCACAGATACGCAGTATTTT.

This rearrangement joins TRBV11-3 to TRBJ2-7; 7 positions agree with TRBD1. This CDR3 is built from 13 residues. CDR1 SGHNT and CDR2 YENEEA come from the germline V gene. V lost 4 bases to trimming and J lost 3 bases; unmatched junction nucleotides: 3. CDR3 amino acids: CASSSRDSYEQYF. The CDR3 nucleotides are TGTGCCAGCAGCTCCCGGGACAGCTACGAGCAGTACTTC.

The genes are TRBV7-3 and TRBJ1-2, with 7 bases lining up with TRBD1. Trimming at V came to 6 bases and at J to 8 bases, leaving 9 bases not matched to a gene. CDR1 is SGHTA and CDR2 is FQGTGA in the germline V gene. The CDR3 extends over 13 amino acids. CDR3 DNA sequence: TGTGCCAGCAGTTCTAGCACAGGGGACGGCTACACCTTC. Amino acid sequence: CASSSSTGDGYTF.

This clone was picked up one time. This chain's CDR3 is CASSLAGAYGYTF. For the CDR3, the DNA is TGTGCCAGCAGCTTAGCTGGAGCCTATGGCTACACCTTC. This chain uses TRBV7-6 with TRBJ1-2; unclear D gene. CDR1 and CDR2 from the germline V gene are SGHVS and FNYEAQ. The CDR3 has 13 amino acids. V was trimmed by 0 bases and J by 4 bases, leaving 6 bases between them.

This chain joins TRBV7-9 and TRBJ2-3, with no clear D. Trimming left V 5 bases short and J 3 bases short, with 15 bases between. In germline, CDR1 is SEHNR, CDR2 FQNEAQ (reference sequence). This CDR3 is built from 15 residues. The CDR3 loop reads CASSGDLARTDTQYF. In nucleotides, the CDR3 is TGTGCCAGCAGCGGCGACTTAGCAAGAACAGATACGCAGTATTTT.

This clone was counted a few times. The chain recombines TRBV13 with TRBJ1-6; TRBD1 might be the D (6 bases). This CDR3 has 15 residues. V was pared by 5 bases and J by 7 bases, with 15 bases between. Germline V CDR1 and CDR2: PRHDT, FYEKMQ (reference sequence). Here the CDR3 reads CASSVGVGTNSPLHF. For the CDR3, the DNA is TGTGCCAGCAGCGTCGGGGTAGGGACAAATTCACCCCTCCACTTT.

The V gene is TRBV5-4, the J gene TRBJ1-1; D is undetermined. The CDR3 totals 13 residues. Germline V gives CDR1 SGHNT, CDR2 YYREEE (reference sequence). V was clipped by 8 bases and J by 4 bases, with 15 bases between them. The CDR3 protein is CASELLGSTEAFF. The CDR3 region has the DNA TGTGCCAGTGAACTACTAGGAAGCACTGAAGCTTTCTTT. The full variable domain, completed using reference TRBV5-4 and TRBJ1-1, is ETGVTQSPTHLIKTRGQQVTLRCSSQSGHNTVSWYQQALGQGPQFIFQYYREEENGRGNFPPRFSGLQFPNYSSELNVNALELDDSALYLCASELLGSTEAFFGQGTRLTVV.

The chain recombines TRBV27 with TRBJ1-5; D uncertain. This CDR3 has 13 amino acids. Trimming pared 2 bases from V and 6 bases from J, leaving 8 bases between. Germline CDR1 reads MNHEY; CDR2 reads SMNVEV (reference sequence). This chain's CDR3 is CASSLGRGQPQHF. The CDR3 region has the DNA TGTGCCAGCAGTTTAGGCAGAGGTCAGCCCCAGCATTTT.

The V gene is TRBV7-2, the J gene TRBJ1-2; 9 nucleotides match TRBD1. The CDR3 length is 13 residues. The junction had 5 bases not matched to a gene; V was cut back by 4 bases and J by 8 bases. Germline V gene data show CDR1 as SGHTA and CDR2 as FQGNSA. The CDR3 loop reads CASSSRTGEGYTF. Written as DNA, the CDR3 is TGTGCCAGCAGCTCCCGGACAGGGGAAGGCTACACCTTC. Based on the CDR3 plus reference TRBV7-2 and TRBJ1-2, the full variable domain is GAGVSQSPSNKVTEKGKDVELRCDPISGHTALYWYRQSLGQGLEFLIYFQGNSAPDKSGLPSDRFSAERTGGSVSTLTIQRTQQEDSAVYLCASSSRTGEGYTFGSGTRLTVV.

The rearrangement links TRBV4-2 to TRBJ1-5, with D perhaps TRBD1 (5 bases). CDR1 and CDR2 (germline): LGHNA, YNFKEQ. V lost 0 bases to trimming and J lost 0 bases, with 12 bases between them. The CDR3 runs 17 residues. The CDR3 loop reads CASSQDLGQGSNQPQHF. For the CDR3, the DNA is TGTGCCAGCAGCCAAGATCTGGGGCAGGGTAGCAATCAGCCCCAGCATTTT.

The chain carries TRBV14 and TRBJ1-4; D remains ambiguous. The germline V gene has CDR1 SGHDN and CDR2 FVKESK. Trimming took 5 bases from V and 11 from J, leaving 18 bases between them. CDR3 length: 14 amino acids. The CDR3 sequence is CASSARYQSWKLFF. CDR3 DNA: TGTGCCAGCAGCGCCAGGTACCAGTCGTGGAAACTGTTTTTT. Combining the CDR3 with reference TRBV14 and TRBJ1-4 gives the whole variable domain EAGVTQFPSHSVIEKGQTVTLRCDPISGHDNLYWYRRVMGKEIKFLLHFVKESKQDESGMPNNRFLAERTGGTYSTLKVQPAELEDSGVYFCASSARYQSWKLFFGSGTQLSVL.

The chain is built from TRBV6-5 and TRBJ1-2; D is ambiguous. With 0 bases removed from V and 7 bases from J, the gap between germline ends came to 15 bases. CDR3 length: 15 amino acids. Per germline, CDR1 MNHEY and CDR2 SVGAGI. The CDR3 region is CASSYSKRLLSGYTF. CDR3 nucleotide sequence: TGTGCCAGCAGTTACTCGAAGAGGCTCTTGAGTGGCTACACCTTC.

V and J are TRBV9 and TRBJ2-7; 8 positions match TRBD1. The CDR3 covers 15 residues. CDR1 and CDR2 from the germline V gene are SGDLS and YYNGEE. V gave up 6 bases and J gave up 0 bases; unmatched junction bases: 8. DNA for the CDR3: TGTGCCAGCACCCCTGGACAGGGTGGCTCCTACGAGCAGTACTTC. Protein: CASTPGQGGSYEQYF.

In its sample, this clone was seen once. This chain joins TRBV7-2 and TRBJ1-3; D gene ambiguous. V was clipped by 6 bases and J by 0 bases, with 9 bases between them. Germline CDR1 and CDR2: SGHTA and FQGNSA. The CDR3 is 14 amino acids. CDR3 sequence (DNA): TGTGCCAGCAGGAGTGCGAGCTCTGGAAACACCATATATTTT. Translated: CASRSASSGNTIYF.

V gene TRBV27 combines with J gene TRBJ2-7; D gene unclear. This CDR3 comprises 11 residues. Trimming removed 6 bases from V and 3 bases from J, with 6 bases in between. Germline V gene lookup returns CDR1 MNHEY and CDR2 SMNVEV (reference sequence). This CDR3 is CASSDFYEQYF. The DNA for the CDR3 is TGTGCCAGCAGCGACTTCTACGAGCAGTACTTC.

V gene TRBV21-1 combines with J gene TRBJ1-6; TRBD1, the D gene given by the table, was not confirmed from the DNA. TRBV21-1 has pseudogene status. The CDR3 extends over 16 amino acids. The DNA of the CDR3 is TGTACTCCGGGACAGGGGGCCAGCTCCTATAATTCACCCCTCCACTTT. It codes for CTPGQGASSYNSPLHF.

This chain joins TRBV19 and TRBJ2-4, with 7 positions matching TRBD1. The CDR3 is made up of 17 amino acids. V lost 4 bases to trimming and J lost 0 bases; unmatched junction nucleotides: 9. Germline CDR1 LNHDA, CDR2 SQIVND (reference sequence). CDR3 region: CASSTNWDRLAKNIQYF. CDR3 bases: TGTGCCAGTAGTACAAATTGGGACAGATTAGCCAAAAACATTCAGTACTTC.

The rearrangement joins TRBV7-2 to TRBJ2-7, with D tentatively TRBD2 (5 bases). The germline V gene encodes CDR1 SGHTA and CDR2 FQGNSA. Trimming cost V 2 bases and J 0 bases, with 11 bases left between them. This CDR3 has 15 amino acids. CDR3 nucleotide sequence: TGTGCCAGCAGCTTATCGCCGGGAAGCTCCTACGAGCAGTACTTC. Protein sequence: CASSLSPGSSYEQYF.

V is TRBV7-2 and J is TRBJ2-7, with D maybe TRBD2 (5 bases). CDR3 length: 15 amino acids. Deletions cut 5 bases from V and 2 bases from J, with 16 bases between. Germline loops: CDR1 SGHTA, CDR2 FQGNSA. CDR3 DNA sequence: TGTGCCAGCAGCCCATCAATCGGGATTACCTACGAGCAGTACTTC. Amino acid sequence: CASSPSIGITYEQYF.

The CDR3 DNA sequence: TGTGCCAGCAGCTTCGGCGGAGGGACTGAAGCTTTCTTT. Translation: CASSFGGGTEAFF. V and J are TRBV11-3 and TRBJ1-1; unclear D gene. This CDR3 is 13 amino acids long. Germline CDR1 SGHNT, CDR2 YENEEA. V was pared by 3 bases and J by 5 bases, with 10 bases between.

The rearrangement joins TRBV18 to TRBJ2-5; 11 bases agree with TRBD2. Germline values: CDR1 KGHSH, CDR2 LQKENI. This CDR3 contains 15 residues. Losses at the gene ends were 6 bases for V and 2 bases for J; bases not matched to a gene: 5. The CDR3 sequence: CASSPIAGGQETQYF. The CDR3 region has the DNA TGTGCCAGCTCGCCGATAGCGGGGGGGCAAGAGACCCAGTACTTC.

The chain combines TRBV18 with TRBJ1-2; 8 nucleotides agree with TRBD1. CDR1 is KGHSH, CDR2 LQKENI, per germline. Losses at the gene ends were 5 bases for V and 6 bases for J; bases not matched to a gene: 11. The CDR3 loop spans 15 amino acids. DNA for the CDR3: TGTGCCAGCTCATTCGGATCAGGGGGCTTGAATGGCTACACCTTC. It encodes CASSFGSGGLNGYTF.

The genes are TRBV2 and TRBJ1-2, with unresolved D. Germline CDR1 reads SNHLY; CDR2 reads FYNNEI. Trimming removed 4 bases from V and 7 bases from J, with 10 bases in between. CDR3 length: 12 residues. The CDR3 bases are TGTGCCAGCAGTGTATCTTCCCCTGGCTACACCTTC. Amino acid sequence: CASSVSSPGYTF.

The V gene is TRBV11-3, the J gene TRBJ2-7; 11 nucleotides match TRBD1. Germline CDR1 is SGHNT and CDR2 is YENEEA. This CDR3 is built from 15 residues. V lost 5 bases, J lost 6 bases, and 9 bases stayed unmatched. CDR3 sequence reads: CASSPGQGAVGEQYF. CDR3 nucleotide sequence: TGTGCCAGCAGCCCAGGACAGGGGGCAGTGGGCGAGCAGTACTTC.

The rearrangement joins TRBV2 to TRBJ2-3; D possibly corresponds to TRBD1 (5 bases). V was pared by 7 bases and J by 4 bases, with 6 bases between. The CDR3 sequence is 11 residues long. Germline V gives CDR1 SNHLY, CDR2 FYNNEI. The CDR3 reads CASTRADTQYF. In DNA, the CDR3 is TGTGCCAGCACCAGGGCAGATACGCAGTATTTT.

This chain uses TRBV5-4 with TRBJ1-5; possibly TRBD1 for D (6 bases). The CDR3 loop spans 13 amino acids. In germline, CDR1 is SGHNT, CDR2 YYREEE (reference sequence). Trimming stripped 8 bases from V and 5 bases from J, with 14 bases between. The CDR3 sequence: CASKAGADQPQHF. CDR3 nucleotide sequence: TGTGCCAGTAAAGCGGGGGCGGATCAGCCCCAGCATTTT.

J is TRBJ1-1 and V is TRBV19; D remains unclear. V was shortened by 5 bases and J by 3 bases, with 13 bases between the two germline ends. There are 14 residues in the CDR3. From germline, CDR1 is LNHDA and CDR2 SQIVND (reference sequence). The CDR3 DNA sequence: TGTGCCAGTAGTGTCCTAAACTTTCACACTGAAGCTTTCTTT. It translates to CASSVLNFHTEAFF.